This TCR beta chain was profiled in a study of blood T cell repertoires in COVID-19. V dropped 4 bases and J dropped 2 bases, with 12 bases sitting between them. Germline V gene data show CDR1 as SGDLS and CDR2 as YYNGEE. This CDR3 has 14 amino acids. Assay: immunoSEQ multiplex PCR; the TCRdb copy retains only in-frame clones and omits some. The table has roughly 280,000 clones, about 90% seen once. The chain couples TRBV9 to TRBJ1-1; D possibly corresponds to TRBD1 (5 bases). The sample consisted of peripheral blood. The sequence came from a woman younger than 45 with COVID-19, enrolled during active disease. The CDR3 protein is CASSPGAANTEAFF. CDR3 bases: TGTGCCAGCAGCCCTGGGGCAGCTAACACTGAAGCTTTCTTT. Filled out from reference TRBV9 and TRBJ1-1, the complete variable domain reads DSGVTQTPKHLITATGQRVTLRCSPRSGDLSVYWYQQSLDQGLQFLIQYYNGEERAKGNILERFSAQQFPDLHSELNLSSLELGDSALYFCASSPGAANTEAFFGQGTRLTVV.